This T cell receptor beta chain was retrieved from a study of T cells in Graves' hyperthyroidism and ophthalmopathy. It was considered stable Graves' hyperthyroidism when ophthalmopathy did not progress within 18 months. Looked up from germline, CDR1 is MNHEY and CDR2 is SVGAGI. CDR3 length: 13 amino acids. V was trimmed by 0 bases and J by 6 bases, leaving 9 bases between them. It was RNA transcripts that yielded the amplified TCR beta CDR3 regions. The TCR CDR3 was amplified in a first-round RT-PCR using the HTBI primer set. TCRdb reprocessed the multiplex PCR reads with MiXCR, giving one entry per CDR3 protein. Of a few hundred thousand distinct CDR3 sequences listed, around 20% are singletons. This clonotype was observed at least ten times.

Sequenced material: blood. The chain recombines TRBV6-5 with TRBJ2-7, with D possibly matching TRBD2 (6 bases). This clonotype was obtained from a man aged 18 to 29 with Graves' hyperthyroidism. CDR3 region: CASSYSEGLEQYF. The CDR3 bases are TGTGCCAGCAGTTACTCCGAGGGACTCGAGCAGTACTTC.